These 17 T cell receptor beta chains share one sample of origin, sequenced in a study of blood T cell repertoires in COVID-19. Sequencing used immunoSEQ multiplex PCR; TCRdb keeps in-frame clones, though not all of them. This table has 350,000 to 400,000 clones, over 85% appearing once. The sample consisted of PBMCs or T cells enriched from blood (not recorded which). The receptors stem from a young woman who had recovered from COVID-19.

The chain recombines TRBV6-5 with TRBJ2-7, with D perhaps matching TRBD2 (7 bases). This CDR3 is built from 15 residues. Germline V gene lookup returns CDR1 MNHEY and CDR2 SVGAGI. The ends were cut back, 4 bases at V and 2 bases at J, with 15 bases in the middle. The CDR3 is CASSSRGEGAYEQYF. The CDR3 nucleotides read TGTGCCAGCAGTTCTAGAGGGGAGGGGGCCTACGAGCAGTACTTC.

This chain connects TRBV10-3 to TRBJ2-3; 12 bases line up with TRBD2. V lost 6 bases, J lost 4 bases, and 11 bases stayed unmatched. Per the germline V gene, CDR1 is ENHRY and CDR2 is SYGVKD. This CDR3 contains 17 residues. This chain's CDR3 is CAISFPSGLAGSDTQYF. The CDR3 DNA follows: TGTGCCATCAGCTTTCCCAGCGGACTAGCGGGATCAGATACGCAGTATTTT.

The chain uses TRBV12-3 or TRBV12-4 and TRBJ1-1; D unclear. This CDR3 spans 13 amino acids. V shed 2 bases and J shed 7 bases, with 11 bases lying between them. As DNA, the CDR3 is TGTGCCAGCAGTTTAATCGGGGTAGTTGAAGCTTTCTTT. Residues: CASSLIGVVEAFF.

The chain links TRBV7-2 to TRBJ2-7, with TRBD2 matching 10 bases. This CDR3 is 16 amino acids long. CDR1 SGHTA and CDR2 FQGNSA come from the germline V gene. V trimming: 1 base; J trimming: 2 bases; junction bases outside the gene matches: 5. The CDR3 loop is CASSLVPSGGPYEQYF. Written as DNA, the CDR3 is TGTGCCAGCAGCTTAGTCCCTAGCGGGGGTCCCTACGAGCAGTACTTC. Full variable domain (rest looked up from reference TRBV7-2 and TRBJ2-7): GAGVSQSPSNKVTEKGKDVELRCDPISGHTALYWYRQSLGQGLEFLIYFQGNSAPDKSGLPSDRFSAERTGGSVSTLTIQRTQQEDSAVYLCASSLVPSGGPYEQYFGPGTRLTVT.

This chain joins TRBV7-3 and TRBJ2-2, with D possibly TRBD1 on 7 matching bases. The CDR3 runs 14 residues. The V end was cut by 5 bases, the J end by 3 bases, with 10 bases between. Per germline, CDR1 SGHTA and CDR2 FQGTGA. CDR3 sequence reads: CASSRGTDTGELFF. CDR3 bases: TGTGCCAGCAGCCGCGGGACAGACACCGGGGAGCTGTTTTTT.

The chain has TRBV2 and TRBJ1-2; no firm D call. Trimming cost V 3 bases and J 4 bases, with 9 bases left between them. The CDR3 runs 13 residues. The V gene's germline CDR1 is SNHLY and CDR2 FYNNEI. The CDR3 DNA sequence: TGTGCCAGCAGTGAGTACGGTGGCTATGGCTACACCTTC. Residues: CASSEYGGYGYTF. The full variable domain, in which reference TRBV2 and TRBJ1-2 provide the parts outside the CDR3, is EPEVTQTPSHQVTQMGQEVILRCVPISNHLYFYWYRQILGQKVEFLVSFYNNEISEKSEIFDDQFSVERPDGSNFTLKIRSTKLEDSAMYFCASSEYGGYGYTFGSGTRLTVV.

This sequence joins TRBV5-1 and TRBJ2-7; 16 bases agree with TRBD2. The CDR3 is 20 amino acids. Germline-derived CDR1 and CDR2 are SGHRS and YFSETQ. Trimming at V came to 4 bases and at J to 0 bases, leaving 13 bases not matched to a gene. The CDR3 region is CASSGNTGTSGRALSYEQYF. For the CDR3, the DNA is TGCGCCAGCAGCGGGAATACCGGGACTAGCGGGAGGGCCCTCTCCTACGAGCAGTACTTC.

The CDR3 coding sequence is TGCGCCAGCAGTTACAGGGTTTATTCGGCCAAAAACATTCAGTACTTC. It yields the protein CASSYRVYSAKNIQYF. The chain is built from TRBV5-1 and TRBJ2-4, with a possible D match to TRBD1 (6 bases). Deletions cut 5 bases from V and 1 base from J, with 16 bases between. Germline CDR1 reads SGHRS; CDR2 reads YFSETQ. CDR3 size: 16 residues.

V and J are TRBV2 and TRBJ2-2; 13 bases are a match to TRBD2. CDR3 size: 17 residues. V shed 10 bases and J 4 bases; nucleotides not matched to a gene: 12. Germline CDR1 is SNHLY and CDR2 is FYNNEI. This CDR3 reads CATSGLAGEGSTGELFF. CDR3 DNA sequence: TGTGCCACCTCCGGACTAGCGGGAGAAGGGAGCACCGGGGAGCTGTTTTTT.

The rearrangement links TRBV4-3 to TRBJ2-2; D unclear. The CDR3 runs 15 residues. V dropped 1 base and J dropped 7 bases, with 13 bases sitting between them. Looked up from germline, CDR1 is LGHNA and CDR2 is YSLEER. The DNA for the CDR3 is TGCGCCAGCAGCCAAGTTTTGGGCCCCGTCGGGGAGCTGTTTTTT. Translation: CASSQVLGPVGELFF.

The rearrangement uses TRBV29-1 and TRBJ2-7; a possible D gene is TRBD1 (5 bases). The V end was cut by 6 bases, the J end by 1 base, with 13 bases between. The CDR3 runs to 13 residues. Germline CDR1 is SQVTM and CDR2 is ANQGSEA. The CDR3 region is CSVTVDGSYEQYF. For the CDR3, the DNA is TGCAGCGTGACAGTTGACGGGTCCTACGAGCAGTACTTC.

The J gene is TRBJ1-4, the V gene TRBV7-2; D might be TRBD1 (5 bases). V lost 1 base and J 8 bases, leaving 17 bases between the germline ends. The CDR3 loop spans 16 amino acids. Germline CDR1 SGHTA, CDR2 FQGNSA. CDR3 nucleotide sequence: TGTGCCAGCAGCTTAGAACCCTGGGGCAGTTTCGAAAAACTGTTTTTT. This sequence encodes CASSLEPWGSFEKLFF.

This chain joins TRBV7-2 and TRBJ1-5; D is undetermined. The V gene's germline CDR1 is SGHTA and CDR2 FQGNSA. V was clipped by 2 bases and J by 3 bases, with 11 bases between them. CDR3 length: 15 residues. This CDR3 reads CASSLSGQNNQPQHF. Written as DNA, the CDR3 is TGTGCCAGCAGCTTATCTGGGCAGAACAATCAGCCCCAGCATTTT. Full variable domain (remainder filled in from reference TRBV7-2 and TRBJ1-5): GAGVSQSPSNKVTEKGKDVELRCDPISGHTALYWYRQSLGQGLEFLIYFQGNSAPDKSGLPSDRFSAERTGGSVSTLTIQRTQQEDSAVYLCASSLSGQNNQPQHFGDGTRLSIL.

The V gene is TRBV3-1 (or the pseudogene TRBV3-2), the J gene TRBJ1-6; TRBD1 might be the D (6 bases). Germline values: CDR1 LGHDT, CDR2 YNNKEL (reference sequence). Between the trimmed V and J ends, which lost 4 bases and 9 bases, there was a span of 16 bases. The length of the CDR3 is 15 residues. The CDR3 loop is CASSLYRDSGSPLHF. In nucleotides, the CDR3 is TGTGCCAGCAGCCTGTACAGGGATTCGGGTTCACCCCTCCACTTT.

This clone has a single count. The V call is TRBV9, the J call TRBJ1-1; possible D gene TRBD1, 5 bases. This CDR3 has 16 amino acids. Germline values: CDR1 SGDLS, CDR2 YYNGEE. The V and J ends lost 3 bases and 3 bases respectively, with 18 bases between them. CDR3 sequence: CASSGGTLDRDTEAFF. DNA for the CDR3: TGTGCCAGCAGCGGCGGGACCCTGGATAGGGACACTGAAGCTTTCTTT. The entire variable domain, with the rest obtained from reference TRBV9 and TRBJ1-1, is as follows: DSGVTQTPKHLITATGQRVTLRCSPRSGDLSVYWYQQSLDQGLQFLIQYYNGEERAKGNILERFSAQQFPDLHSELNLSSLELGDSALYFCASSGGTLDRDTEAFFGQGTRLTVV.

The chain couples TRBV7-3 to TRBJ1-2, with unresolved D. The V end lost 0 bases, the J end lost 4 bases, and 9 bases lay between the germline ends. Germline loops: CDR1 SGHTA, CDR2 FQGTGA. The CDR3 runs to 14 residues. The CDR3 region has the DNA TGTGCCAGCAGCTTAACAGCGCGCAGCTATGGCTACACCTTC. It codes for CASSLTARSYGYTF.

This clone was recorded only once. V usage is TRBV6-1 and J usage is TRBJ1-5; D remains unclear. Trimming cost V 2 bases and J 6 bases, with 17 bases left between them. Germline-derived CDR1 and CDR2 are MNHNS and SASEGT. The CDR3 covers 16 residues. This CDR3 is CASSEYYFGEGQPQHF. The CDR3 nucleotides read TGTGCCAGCAGTGAATATTATTTCGGGGAAGGTCAGCCCCAGCATTTT.